What follows describes a single T cell receptor (beta chain). One end of the junction does not line up with germline, which may come from a read error. This record belongs to a study of CD8 T cells in ankylosing spondylitis. The CDR3 totals 16 residues. Germline CDR1 SGDLS, CDR2 YYNGEE. In TCRdb, the 5' RACE reads were re-called with MiXCR into one record per CDR3 protein. In the table there are 250,000 or so distinct CDR3 sequences, approximately 12% of which are singletons. The chain carries TRBV9 and TRBJ2-3, with 12 bases lining up with TRBD2. The sequenced material came from blood, either unsorted or a sorted T cell fraction (not recorded which). This receptor was taken from a male donor with ankylosing spondylitis or in good health (not recorded which). This CDR3 is CASNVGLAGGSDTQYF. The CDR3 coding sequence is TGTGCCAGCAACGTAGGGCTAGCGGGAGGGTCAGATACGCAGTATTTT. The full variable domain, completed using reference TRBV9 and TRBJ2-3, is DSGVTQTPKHLITATGQRVTLRCSPRSGDLSVYWYQQSLDQGLQFLIQYYNGEERAKGNILERFSAQQFPDLHSELNLSSLELGDSALYFCASNVGLAGGSDTQYFGPGTRLTVL.